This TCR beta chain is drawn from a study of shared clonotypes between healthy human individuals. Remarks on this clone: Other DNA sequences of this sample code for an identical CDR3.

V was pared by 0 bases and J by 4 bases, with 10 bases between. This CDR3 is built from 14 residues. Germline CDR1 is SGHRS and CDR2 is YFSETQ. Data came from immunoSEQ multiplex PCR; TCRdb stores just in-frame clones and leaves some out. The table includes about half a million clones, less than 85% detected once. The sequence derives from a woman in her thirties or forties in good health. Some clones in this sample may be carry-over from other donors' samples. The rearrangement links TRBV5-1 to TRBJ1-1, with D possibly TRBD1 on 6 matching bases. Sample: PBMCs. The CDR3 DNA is TGCGCCAGCAGCTTGGGCGGGGGCGCCACTGAAGCTTTCTTT. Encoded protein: CASSLGGGATEAFF.